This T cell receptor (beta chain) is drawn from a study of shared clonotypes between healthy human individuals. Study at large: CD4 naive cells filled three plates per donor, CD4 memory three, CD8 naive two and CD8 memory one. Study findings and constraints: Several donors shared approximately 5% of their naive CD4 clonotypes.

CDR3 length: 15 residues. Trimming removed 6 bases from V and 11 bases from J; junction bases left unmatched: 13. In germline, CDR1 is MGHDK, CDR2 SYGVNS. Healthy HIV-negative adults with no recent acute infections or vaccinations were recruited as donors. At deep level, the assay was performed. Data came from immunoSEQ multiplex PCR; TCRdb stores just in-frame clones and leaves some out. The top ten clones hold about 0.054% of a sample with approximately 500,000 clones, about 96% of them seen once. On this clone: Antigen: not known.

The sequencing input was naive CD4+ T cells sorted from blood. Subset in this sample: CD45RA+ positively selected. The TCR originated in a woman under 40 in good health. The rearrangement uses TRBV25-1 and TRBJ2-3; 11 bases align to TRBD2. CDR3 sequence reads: CASRATSGSLRRQYF. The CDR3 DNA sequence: TGTGCCAGCAGGGCTACTAGCGGGAGCCTTCGAAGGCAGTATTTT.